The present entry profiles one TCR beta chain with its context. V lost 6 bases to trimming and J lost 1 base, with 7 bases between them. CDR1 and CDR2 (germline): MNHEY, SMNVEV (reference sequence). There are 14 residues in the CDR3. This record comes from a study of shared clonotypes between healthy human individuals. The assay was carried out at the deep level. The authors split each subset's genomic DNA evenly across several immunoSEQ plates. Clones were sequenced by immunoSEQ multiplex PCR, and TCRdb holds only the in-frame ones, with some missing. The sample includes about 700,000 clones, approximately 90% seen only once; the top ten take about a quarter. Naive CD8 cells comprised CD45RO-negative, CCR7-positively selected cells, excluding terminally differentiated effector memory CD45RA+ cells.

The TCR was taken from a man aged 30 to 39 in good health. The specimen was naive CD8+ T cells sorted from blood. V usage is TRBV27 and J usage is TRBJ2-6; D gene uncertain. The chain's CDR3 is CASRMGSGANVLTF. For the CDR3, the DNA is TGTGCCAGCAGGATGGGTTCTGGGGCCAACGTCCTGACTTTC. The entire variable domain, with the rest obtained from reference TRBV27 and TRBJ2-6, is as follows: EAQVTQNPRYLITVTGKKLTVTCSQNMNHEYMSWYRQDPGLGLRQIYYSMNVEVTDKGDVPEGYKVSRKEKRNFPLILESPSPNQTSLYFCASRMGSGANVLTFGAGSRLTVL.